This T cell receptor (beta chain) comes out of a study of blood T cell repertoires in COVID-19. Across the study: Sites in the United States, Italy and Spain provided acute and convalescent COVID-19 samples. PBMCs, B-cell-depleted T cells, or T cells were the source of the cDNA or gDNA that made up the material.

Regarding this clone: Other nucleotide sequences in the sample specify the same CDR3.

Per the original methods: Reference gene primer amplification yielded estimated nucleated cell counts. The repertoire was sequenced with immunoSEQ multiplex PCR; TCRdb's copy has only in-frame clones and lacks some. V, J and clone size are taken as reported in that table, and D and trimming were inferred from the DNA itself. The sample includes about 310,000 clones, about nine tenths of them seen just once. The V gene end was trimmed by 6 bases and the J gene end by 5 bases; junction bases not matched to a gene: 5. The germline CDR1 and CDR2 sequences are MDHEN and SYDVKM. This CDR3 contains 13 residues.

The chain employs TRBV28 and TRBJ1-1; 8 nucleotides agree with TRBD1. This sequence was found in a man aged 45-65 years with active or convalescent COVID-19. Sequenced input: peripheral blood. Here the CDR3 reads CASRGTGRTEAFF. The DNA of the CDR3 is TGTGCCAGCAGAGGGACAGGTCGTACTGAAGCTTTCTTT.